These 20 T cell receptor beta chains came from one sample sequenced in a study of OX40 agonist ivuxolimab in advanced cancers. Produced via immunoSEQ multiplex PCR; TCRdb's table is partial and in-frame only. The table shows about 27,000 clones, with 70% to 90% occurring only once. The source material was CD4+ or CD8+ T cells sorted from blood, sampled in a trial of the OX40 agonist ivuxolimab. All receptors come from an adult with an advanced solid tumor such as melanoma, head and neck, liver or kidney cancer.

The chain uses TRBV27 and TRBJ1-2; perhaps TRBD1 as D (6 bases). Per the germline V gene, CDR1 is MNHEY and CDR2 is SMNVEV (reference sequence). The CDR3 sequence is 13 residues long. The ends were cut back, 6 bases at V and 4 bases at J, with 12 bases in the middle. This CDR3 reads CASRPTGLYGYTF. The CDR3 DNA reads as TGTGCCAGCAGACCTACAGGGCTCTATGGCTACACCTTC.

The chain couples TRBV19 to TRBJ1-1; D unresolved. Trimming stripped 6 bases from V and 0 bases from J, with 5 bases between. In germline, CDR1 is LNHDA, CDR2 SQIVND (reference sequence). The CDR3 sequence is 12 residues long. As DNA, the CDR3 is TGTGCCAGTAGCACACTGAACACTGAAGCTTTCTTT. As protein: CASSTLNTEAFF.

The chain uses TRBV7-9 and TRBJ1-4; a weak D match, TRBD1 (5 bases). This CDR3 spans 14 amino acids. Trimming took off 5 bases at V and 5 bases at J, with 12 bases between the two ends. Germline assignment: CDR1 SEHNR and CDR2 FQNEAQ (reference sequence). The DNA for the CDR3 is TGTGCCAGCAGCCACCGGGACGGAAATGAAAAACTGTTTTTT. As protein: CASSHRDGNEKLFF.

On this clone itself: Other DNA sequences of this sample code for an identical CDR3. The rearrangement uses TRBV7-9 and TRBJ1-1, with 7 bases identical to TRBD1. CDR3 size: 14 residues. In germline, CDR1 is SEHNR, CDR2 FQNEAQ (reference sequence). Trimming took 5 bases from V and 3 from J; bases not matched to a gene: 6. The chain's CDR3 is CASSTQGSDTEAFF. The CDR3 region has the DNA TGTGCCAGCAGCACACAGGGGTCGGACACTGAAGCTTTCTTT.

The table lists this clone with a few counts. The V and J genes are TRBV5-5 and TRBJ1-1; unclear D gene. Trimming pared 1 base from V and 0 bases from J, leaving 10 bases between. The CDR3 is 15 amino acids. Germline CDR1 is SGHKS and CDR2 is YYEKEE (reference sequence). The CDR3 DNA is TGTGCCAGCAGCTTGTGGGCAGACATGAACACTGAAGCTTTCTTT. Residues: CASSLWADMNTEAFF.

This clone was counted a single time. The chain is built from TRBV13 and TRBJ1-2; possible D gene TRBD1, 6 bases. Trimming stripped 4 bases from V and 2 bases from J, with 14 bases between. Germline values: CDR1 PRHDT, CDR2 FYEKMQ (reference sequence). This CDR3 is built from 15 residues. CDR3 sequence (DNA): TGTGCCAGCAGCTCCCCTCACACAGGGAACTATGGCTACACCTTC. Translating it yields CASSSPHTGNYGYTF.

Of note for this clone: Germline and junction disagree at one end, which may indicate a read error. Within the sample, other DNA sequences also encode this same CDR3. CDR3 DNA sequence: TGTGCTAGCAGCTTAGCCCCGGGGATTGGGGACAATGAGCAGTTCTTC. It is translated as CASSLAPGIGDNEQFF. This chain joins TRBV7-7 and TRBJ2-1, with D possibly being TRBD2 (5 bases). The CDR3 extends over 16 amino acids. Germline assignment: CDR1 SSHAT and CDR2 FNYEAQ (reference sequence).

This chain connects TRBV30 to TRBJ2-7, with 8 bases lining up with TRBD2. CDR3 size: 14 residues. Germline V CDR1 and CDR2: GTSNPN, SVGIG (reference sequence). V was pared by 0 bases and J by 5 bases, with 6 bases of the junction left unmatched. CDR3 sequence (DNA): TGTGCCTGGAGTGTAGCGGGGGTGGAGAACGAGCAGTACTTC. Its protein is CAWSVAGVENEQYF.

V is TRBV6-1 and J is TRBJ2-2, with D hard to call. V lost 3 bases and J lost 5, with 7 bases in between. CDR3 size: 13 residues. In germline, CDR1 is MNHNS, CDR2 SASEGT. The CDR3 is CASSELRTGELFF. The CDR3 nucleotides read TGTGCCAGCAGTGAGCTCAGAACCGGGGAGCTGTTTTTT.

V gene TRBV5-6 combines with J gene TRBJ2-7; D is unclear. Germline values: CDR1 SGHDT, CDR2 YYEEEE. With 0 bases removed from V and 3 bases from J, the gap between germline ends came to 7 bases. This CDR3 is built from 13 residues. The DNA for the CDR3 is TGTGCCAGCAGCTTGGGTGCAGACTACGAGCAGTACTTC. Translation: CASSLGADYEQYF.

CDR3 sequence: CASSWRIITGDSYNEQFF. As DNA, the CDR3 is TGTGCCAGCAGTTGGAGGATTATAACAGGGGACTCCTACAATGAGCAGTTCTTC. The chain joins TRBV7-3 to TRBJ2-1, with TRBD1 matching 7 bases. CDR1 is SGHTA and CDR2 is FQGTGA in the germline V gene. Trimming cost V 6 bases and J 0 bases; bases outside gene matches: 14. The CDR3 runs 18 residues.

This chain uses TRBV2 with TRBJ2-7; D is undetermined. The CDR3 is 11 residues long. Germline V gives CDR1 SNHLY, CDR2 FYNNEI. V was shortened by 2 bases and J by 4 bases, with 3 bases between the two germline ends. The CDR3 nucleotides are TGTGCCAGCAGTGAAACGTACGAGCAGTACTTC. Residues: CASSETYEQYF.

The rearrangement joins TRBV5-1 to TRBJ2-1, with TRBD1 matching 9 bases. The CDR3 loop spans 14 amino acids. The junction had 6 bases not matched to a gene; V was cut back by 3 bases and J by 8 bases. CDR1 and CDR2 (germline): SGHRS, YFSETQ. The CDR3 sequence is CASSSGQGQYEQFF. As DNA, the CDR3 is TGCGCCAGCAGCTCCGGACAGGGGCAATATGAGCAGTTCTTC.

This clone was counted a few times. This chain joins TRBV11-2 and TRBJ2-2, with 7 bases aligning to TRBD2. The CDR3 runs to 15 residues. Germline trimming cut 1 base from V and 5 bases from J; bases unmatched to any gene: 4. The germline V gene has CDR1 SGHAT and CDR2 FQNNGV. CDR3 bases: TGTGCCAGCAGCTTAGCGGGAGGTGGGACCGGGGAGCTGTTTTTT. This codes for CASSLAGGGTGELFF.

The V call is TRBV4-1, the J call TRBJ2-6; 10 bases match TRBD1. The CDR3 length is 20 residues. V gave up 1 base and J gave up 1 base; unmatched junction bases: 10. Germline V gene lookup returns CDR1 MGHRA and CDR2 YSYEKL. The chain's CDR3 is CASSQVLPRQGASGANVLTF. The CDR3 bases are TGCGCCAGCAGCCAAGTCCTTCCGAGACAGGGGGCTTCTGGGGCCAACGTCCTGACTTTC.

The J gene is TRBJ1-4, the V gene TRBV7-9, with a weak D call TRBD1 (5 bases). Germline V gives CDR1 SEHNR, CDR2 FQNEAQ (reference sequence). V was clipped by 2 bases and J by 5 bases, with 9 bases between them. The CDR3 is made up of 14 amino acids. The CDR3 is CASSLLGANEKLFF. CDR3 bases: TGTGCCAGCAGCTTATTAGGGGCCAATGAAAAACTGTTTTTT.

The chain employs TRBV5-1 and TRBJ2-2; D is unresolved. CDR1 SGHRS and CDR2 YFSETQ come from the germline V gene. Trimming stripped 2 bases from V and 6 bases from J, with 5 bases between. The CDR3 extends over 12 amino acids. The CDR3 DNA is TGCGCCAGCAGCTTTGGGGCCGGGGAGCTGTTTTTT. Its protein is CASSFGAGELFF.

The chain employs TRBV5-5 and TRBJ1-4; D gene ambiguous. The CDR3 length is 15 residues. Germline assignment: CDR1 SGHKS and CDR2 YYEKEE (reference sequence). The V end was cut by 0 bases, the J end by 5 bases, with 11 bases between. The CDR3: CASSLELRWNEKLFF. CDR3 nucleotide sequence: TGTGCCAGCAGCTTGGAGTTGCGGTGGAATGAAAAACTGTTTTTT.

The J gene is TRBJ2-7, the V gene TRBV5-1; maybe TRBD1 (6 bases). Germline loops: CDR1 SGHRS, CDR2 YFSETQ. CDR3 length: 18 residues. Trimming took 0 bases from V and 3 from J, leaving 22 bases between them. The CDR3 nucleotides read TGCGCCAGCAGCTTGGCCTCAAGTGACAGGCCGATAAGCTACGAGCAGTACTTC. Residues: CASSLASSDRPISYEQYF.

This clone occurred a few times. This chain links TRBV7-9 with TRBJ1-2; weak D call: TRBD1 (6 bases). This CDR3 has 14 residues. The germline V gene has CDR1 SEHNR and CDR2 FQNEAQ (reference sequence). V was cut by 5 bases and J by 3 bases, with 13 bases left in between. The CDR3 sequence: CASSPDGQYYGYTF. Here the CDR3 DNA reads TGTGCCAGCAGCCCCGACGGACAGTACTATGGCTACACCTTC.